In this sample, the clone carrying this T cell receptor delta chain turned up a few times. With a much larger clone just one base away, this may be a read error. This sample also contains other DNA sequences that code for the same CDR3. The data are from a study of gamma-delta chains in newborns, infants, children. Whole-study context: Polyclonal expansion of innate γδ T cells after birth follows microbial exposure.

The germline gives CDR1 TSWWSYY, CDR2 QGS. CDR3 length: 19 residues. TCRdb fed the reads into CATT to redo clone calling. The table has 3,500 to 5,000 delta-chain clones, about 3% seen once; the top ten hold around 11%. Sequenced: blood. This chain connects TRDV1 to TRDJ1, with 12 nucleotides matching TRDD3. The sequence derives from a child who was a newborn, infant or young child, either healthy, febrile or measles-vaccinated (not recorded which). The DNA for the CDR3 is TGCGCTCTTGGGGAACTCCGTTCCTACTGGGGGATACACACCGATAAACTCATCTTT. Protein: CALGELRSYWGIHTDKLIF.